These T cell receptor beta chains were read from a single sample in a study of cytotoxic CD8 clonotypes in ibrutinib-treated CLL. Measured with immunoSEQ multiplex PCR; TCRdb has only the in-frame clones, and not every one. The table records roughly 50,000 clones, 57% of them present only once. Sequencing was performed on PBMCs, taken after 24 months of ibrutinib treatment. The receptors originated from a human donor with chronic lymphocytic leukemia. Each CDR3 is given with its conserved first and last residue. The order of the fields is D gene, clone size, V gene, J gene, CDR3 DNA, CDR3 protein. The D gene is left open where the match is weak. Clone size is stated in some rows and not others, as once, few, many or a class when expanded.

d_gene: .; abundance: .; v_gene: TRBV5-1; j_gene: TRBJ2-5; CDR3nt: TGCGCCAGCAGCTTGTCGGGAAAAGAGACCCAGTACTTC; CDR3aa: CASSLSGKETQYF
d_gene: TRBD2; abundance: .; v_gene: TRBV6-6; j_gene: TRBJ2-5; CDR3nt: TGTGCCAGCAGTTACTCGGGCGGGGGGACGACCCAGTACTTC; CDR3aa: CASSYSGGGTTQYF
d_gene: .; abundance: .; v_gene: TRBV5-6; j_gene: TRBJ1-6; CDR3nt: TGTGCCAGCAGCTTGGGCCAGGGTAGGAATTCACCCCTCCACTTT; CDR3aa: CASSLGQGRNSPLHF
d_gene: .; abundance: .; v_gene: TRBV11-2; j_gene: TRBJ1-4; CDR3nt: TGTGCCAGCAGCCCCGGTTCGGGACAAAGATTTGAAAAACTGTTTTTT; CDR3aa: CASSPGSGQRFEKLFF
d_gene: TRBD1; abundance: few; v_gene: TRBV2; j_gene: TRBJ1-1; CDR3nt: TGTGCCAGCAGCGACACAGGGGGCCCGACCGGCACTGAAGCTTTCTTT; CDR3aa: CASSDTGGPTGTEAFF
d_gene: TRBD2; abundance: .; v_gene: TRBV27; j_gene: TRBJ2-1; CDR3nt: TGTGCCAGCAGTTTATGGCTAGCGGACAATGAGCAGTTCTTC; CDR3aa: CASSLWLADNEQFF
d_gene: TRBD1; abundance: few; v_gene: TRBV27; j_gene: TRBJ2-2; CDR3nt: TGTGCCAGCAGTTTATCTGGCAGGGGGGGGGAGCTGTTTTTT; CDR3aa: CASSLSGRGGELFF
d_gene: .; abundance: many; v_gene: TRBV5-1; j_gene: TRBJ2-5; CDR3nt: TGCGCCAGCAGCTTGGCTCCCCAAGAGACCCAGTACTTC; CDR3aa: CASSLAPQETQYF
d_gene: .; abundance: few; v_gene: TRBV28; j_gene: TRBJ1-6; CDR3nt: TGTGCCAGCAGTTCCGCCATGAATTCACCCCTCCACTTT; CDR3aa: CASSSAMNSPLHF
d_gene: .; abundance: .; v_gene: TRBV5-6; j_gene: TRBJ2-7; CDR3nt: TGTGCCAGCAGCTGGGACGCCTCCTACGAGCAGTACTTC; CDR3aa: CASSWDASYEQYF
d_gene: .; abundance: once; v_gene: TRBV5-3; j_gene: TRBJ1-2; CDR3nt: TGTGCCAGAACCCCGCCCCAGGGTATGAGGGGCTACACCTTC; CDR3aa: CARTPPQGMRGYTF
d_gene: .; abundance: few; v_gene: TRBV29-1; j_gene: TRBJ1-2; CDR3nt: TGCAGCGACAATAGGGGGGATGGCTATGGCTACACCTTC; CDR3aa: CSDNRGDGYGYTF
d_gene: TRBD2; abundance: few; v_gene: TRBV7-8; j_gene: TRBJ2-7; CDR3nt: TGTGCCAGCAGCCGCGCGCGGGGGGACTCTCACTACGAGCAGTACTTC; CDR3aa: CASSRARGDSHYEQYF
d_gene: .; abundance: once; v_gene: TRBV27; j_gene: TRBJ1-1; CDR3nt: TGTGCCAGCAGTTTAGACAAGGCCACTGAAGCTTTCTTT; CDR3aa: CASSLDKATEAFF
d_gene: .; abundance: .; v_gene: TRBV6-6; j_gene: TRBJ2-2; CDR3nt: TGTGCCAGCAGTTTAGTACAGACCGGGGAGCTGTTTTTT; CDR3aa: CASSLVQTGELFF
d_gene: TRBD1; abundance: few; v_gene: TRBV19; j_gene: TRBJ1-2; CDR3nt: TGTGCCAGTAGTACACAGGGGGGGTATGGCTACACCTTC; CDR3aa: CASSTQGGYGYTF
d_gene: .; abundance: .; v_gene: TRBV5-6; j_gene: TRBJ1-1; CDR3nt: TGTGCCAGCAGCTGGAGGGGGGCAGGGAACACTGAAGCTTTCTTT; CDR3aa: CASSWRGAGNTEAFF
d_gene: .; abundance: few; v_gene: TRBV19; j_gene: TRBJ2-2; CDR3nt: TGTGCCAGTAGTACCGGGACCGCGGGCGGGGAGCTGTTTTTT; CDR3aa: CASSTGTAGGELFF
d_gene: .; abundance: .; v_gene: TRBV6-1; j_gene: TRBJ2-7; CDR3nt: TGTGCCAGCAGTGAAGCGCCAGGGGTCCCCAACGAGCAGTACTTC; CDR3aa: CASSEAPGVPNEQYF
d_gene: .; abundance: .; v_gene: TRBV5-1; j_gene: TRBJ2-2; CDR3nt: TGCGCCAGCACCAAGACAGCTCCGGCCGCGAACACCGGGGAGCTGTTTTTT; CDR3aa: CASTKTAPAANTGELFF
d_gene: .; abundance: many; v_gene: TRBV9; j_gene: TRBJ2-3; CDR3nt: TGTGCCAGCAGCGTAGCCACAGATACGCAGTATTTT; CDR3aa: CASSVATDTQYF
d_gene: TRBD2; abundance: .; v_gene: TRBV7-8; j_gene: TRBJ2-7; CDR3nt: TGTGCCAGCAGCTTAGCTAGCGGGCGGGCAAGGGAGCAGTACTTC; CDR3aa: CASSLASGRAREQYF
d_gene: .; abundance: .; v_gene: TRBV6-1; j_gene: TRBJ2-5; CDR3nt: TGTGCCAGCACCGACAGTTGGCAAGAGACCCAGTACTTC; CDR3aa: CASTDSWQETQYF
d_gene: .; abundance: .; v_gene: TRBV29-1; j_gene: TRBJ2-3; CDR3nt: TGCAGCGTCCCTATCGGGCCTCAGCAGGGAGATACGCAGTATTTT; CDR3aa: CSVPIGPQQGDTQYF
d_gene: .; abundance: .; v_gene: TRBV2; j_gene: TRBJ2-7; CDR3nt: TGTGCCAGCAGTGAGCGCAGTGCGGGGCAGACGACCTACGAGCAGTACTTC; CDR3aa: CASSERSAGQTTYEQYF
d_gene: .; abundance: .; v_gene: TRBV9; j_gene: TRBJ2-7; CDR3nt: TGTGCCAGCAGCGTCGGACTAGGGGGTATTGTTTACGAGCAGTACTTC; CDR3aa: CASSVGLGGIVYEQYF
d_gene: .; abundance: .; v_gene: TRBV19; j_gene: TRBJ2-3; CDR3nt: TGTGCCAGTAGTATGGGGTCGGGGGCAGATACGCAGTATTTT; CDR3aa: CASSMGSGADTQYF
d_gene: .; abundance: many; v_gene: TRBV15; j_gene: TRBJ1-5; CDR3nt: TGTGCCACCAGCAGAGGGGTTGGTCAGCCCCAGCATTTT; CDR3aa: CATSRGVGQPQHF
d_gene: TRBD1; abundance: few; v_gene: TRBV6-5; j_gene: TRBJ1-2; CDR3nt: TGTGCCAGCACTGACAGGGGAATTGGCTATGGCTACACCTTC; CDR3aa: CASTDRGIGYGYTF
d_gene: .; abundance: few; v_gene: TRBV27; j_gene: TRBJ1-6; CDR3nt: TGTGCCAGCAGTCCCCCGACAGGATCACTAACCTATTCACCCCTCCACTTT; CDR3aa: CASSPPTGSLTYSPLHF
d_gene: .; abundance: .; v_gene: TRBV19; j_gene: TRBJ2-3; CDR3nt: TGTGCCAGTAGTATTGGCCACACAGATACGCAGTATTTT; CDR3aa: CASSIGHTDTQYF
d_gene: TRBD2; abundance: .; v_gene: TRBV25-1; j_gene: TRBJ2-3; CDR3nt: TGTGCCAGCAGTGATGTAGCTAGCGGCCTAGGGTATTTT; CDR3aa: CASSDVASGLGYF
d_gene: .; abundance: many; v_gene: TRBV4-1; j_gene: TRBJ1-2; CDR3nt: TGCGCCAGCAGCCACCTTGGGATGGCCTTCTTGGACTATGGCTACACCTTC; CDR3aa: CASSHLGMAFLDYGYTF
d_gene: .; abundance: .; v_gene: TRBV27; j_gene: TRBJ1-6; CDR3nt: TGTGCCAGCAGGGACAGCCGGGATTCACCCCTCCACTTT; CDR3aa: CASRDSRDSPLHF
d_gene: .; abundance: .; v_gene: TRBV5-1; j_gene: TRBJ2-7; CDR3nt: TGCGCCAGCAGCTTAGGTTCAGCAAGTACCTACGAGCAGTACTTC; CDR3aa: CASSLGSASTYEQYF
d_gene: .; abundance: .; v_gene: TRBV5-1; j_gene: TRBJ2-2; CDR3nt: TGCGCCAGCAGCTTGGTAGGGGGGCCACCCGGGGAGCTGTTTTTT; CDR3aa: CASSLVGGPPGELFF